A single sample is the source of the 27 T cell receptor beta chains below, sequenced in a study of cytomegalovirus exposure and HLA in healthy donors (TCRdb year 2017). The receptor library was made with the immunoSEQ multiplex PCR assay. A mixture of 60 forward primers for TCR Vbeta segments and 13 reverse primers for TCR Jbeta segments was used in the multiplex PCR. TCRdb took over this immuneACCESS table, retaining in-frame rearrangements with V and J assigned. Such tables are incomplete; in checked studies, under half of the missing clones stem from an unresolved V gene, and the remainder is unexplained. This sample holds about 140,000 clones; around nine tenths were observed only once. The ten largest clones capture less than 5.5% of the sample. Sequenced sample: PBMCs. The receptor set was obtained from a woman in her 30s in good health and CMV-seronegative.

This clone was seen a single time. The chain is built from TRBV28 and TRBJ2-7, with 7 nucleotides matching TRBD1. The CDR3 has 16 residues. Germline assignment: CDR1 MDHEN and CDR2 SYDVKM. After removal of 8 bases from V and 2 bases from J, the junction contained 15 bases not matched to a gene. The CDR3 DNA reads as TGTGCCAGCGTCTCATTATGGGCAGGGGGACCCTACGAGCAGTACTTC. This codes for CASVSLWAGGPYEQYF.

The chain links TRBV27 to TRBJ2-1; 7 bases are shared with TRBD2. CDR3 length equals 14 residues. CDR1 MNHEY and CDR2 SMNVEV come from the germline V gene (reference sequence). V shed 6 bases and J 8 bases; nucleotides not matched to a gene: 10. CDR3 residues: CASRPAGTAHEQFF. The CDR3 region has the DNA TGTGCCAGCAGGCCAGCGGGAACCGCCCATGAGCAGTTCTTC.

The chain has TRBV5-4 and TRBJ2-5; the D gene is possibly TRBD2 (5 bases). Germline V CDR1 and CDR2: SGHNT, YYREEE (reference sequence). Deletions cut 0 bases from V and 5 bases from J, with 17 bases between. CDR3 length: 16 residues. CDR3 in amino acids: CASSLGRTRRSETQYF. The CDR3 DNA reads TGTGCCAGCAGCTTGGGGCGGACTCGACGCTCGGAGACCCAGTACTTC. The whole variable domain, filled in from reference TRBV5-4 and TRBJ2-5, reads ETGVTQSPTHLIKTRGQQVTLRCSSQSGHNTVSWYQQALGQGPQFIFQYYREEENGRGNFPPRFSGLQFPNYSSELNVNALELDDSALYLCASSLGRTRRSETQYFGPGTRLLVL.

This CDR3 is CASRRTFVGTGELFF. In DNA form, the CDR3 reads TGTGCCAGCAGACGAACGTTTGTCGGCACCGGGGAGCTGTTTTTT. The chain joins TRBV6-5 to TRBJ2-2; D is uncertain. The germline V and J ends were trimmed by 6 bases and 4 bases, with 15 bases remaining between them. Germline lookup yields CDR1 MNHEY and CDR2 SVGAGI. CDR3 length: 15 amino acids.

CDR3 coding DNA: TGTGCCAGCAGCCGATACAGGTTCCTCGGGAACACCGGGGAGCTGTTTTTT. Translated, it gives CASSRYRFLGNTGELFF. The chain couples TRBV7-6 to TRBJ2-2; tentative D call: TRBD1 (5 bases). V lost 5 bases, J lost 1 base, and 17 bases lay in between. Germline V CDR1 and CDR2: SGHVS, FNYEAQ. The CDR3 runs 17 residues.

V is TRBV5-1 and J is TRBJ1-1, with 12 bases fitting TRBD1. J was trimmed by 4 bases and V by 4 bases; bases with no gene match: 5. The germline V gene has CDR1 SGHRS and CDR2 YFSETQ. The length of the CDR3 is 15 residues. The chain's CDR3 is CASSPGQGALTEAFF. CDR3 sequence (DNA): TGCGCCAGCAGCCCGGGACAGGGGGCACTCACTGAAGCTTTCTTT.

The rearrangement joins TRBV15 to TRBJ1-1; the D gene is possibly TRBD1 (5 bases). The V gene's germline CDR1 is LNHNV and CDR2 YYDKDF (reference sequence). Trimming removed 1 base at V and 3 bases at J, with 15 bases between. The CDR3 loop spans 16 amino acids. CDR3 amino acids: CATSRVLRGRDTEAFF. As DNA, the CDR3 is TGTGCCACCAGCAGAGTTTTGCGGGGGAGAGACACTGAAGCTTTCTTT. The full variable domain, completed using reference TRBV15 and TRBJ1-1, is DAMVIQNPRYQVTQFGKPVTLSCSQTLNHNVMYWYQQKSSQAPKLLFHYYDKDFNNEADTPDNFQSRRPNTSFCFLDIRSPGLGDTAMYLCATSRVLRGRDTEAFFGQGTRLTVV.

The CDR3 coding sequence is TGTGCCAGCTCCCTCGGGGTGACTTCACCCCTCCACTTT. Translation gives CASSLGVTSPLHF. The J gene is TRBJ1-6, the V gene TRBV18; D unclear. Germline loops: CDR1 KGHSH, CDR2 LQKENI. The CDR3 length is 13 residues. V was clipped by 6 bases and J by 9 bases, with 12 bases between them.

V and J are TRBV16 and TRBJ1-1, with 7 bases identical to TRBD1. The V gene's germline CDR1 is KGHSY and CDR2 FQNENV. Losses at the gene ends were 1 base for V and 3 bases for J; bases not matched to a gene: 5. CDR3 length: 15 amino acids. CDR3: CASSQFETGYTEAFF. In nucleotides, the CDR3 is TGTGCCAGCAGCCAATTTGAGACAGGGTACACTGAAGCTTTCTTT.

The rearrangement joins TRBV15 to TRBJ2-6, with a tentative D call TRBD2 (5 bases). V dropped 4 bases and J dropped 4 bases, with 14 bases sitting between them. Per the germline V gene, CDR1 is LNHNV and CDR2 is YYDKDF (reference sequence). CDR3 length: 16 amino acids. CDR3 sequence reads: CATSKTTRPGANVLTF. The DNA for the CDR3 is TGTGCCACCAGCAAAACTACTAGGCCCGGGGCCAACGTCCTGACTTTC.

In its sample, this clone is medium-sized. The V and J genes are TRBV7-9 and TRBJ1-1, with D hard to call. Germline CDR1 and CDR2: SEHNR and FQNEAQ (reference sequence). The CDR3 covers 14 residues. Trimming took 1 base from V and 3 from J, leaving 9 bases between them. The CDR3 loop reads CASSLDWADTEAFF. The CDR3 region has the DNA TGTGCCAGCAGCTTAGACTGGGCTGACACTGAAGCTTTCTTT.

V usage is TRBV10-1 and J usage is TRBJ2-7, with unresolved D. From germline, CDR1 is WNHNN and CDR2 SYGVQD (reference sequence). Deletions cut 5 bases from V and 2 bases from J, with 4 bases between. This CDR3 is built from 11 residues. The CDR3 nucleotides are TGCGCCAGCAGTCCCGCCTACGAGCAGTACTTC. Encoded protein: CASSPAYEQYF.

The V call is TRBV5-1, the J call TRBJ1-5; TRBD1 aligns across 9 bases. CDR3 length: 14 amino acids. The germline CDR1 and CDR2 sequences are SGHRS and YFSETQ. Trimming at V came to 4 bases and at J to 1 base, leaving 0 bases not matched to a gene. CDR3 nucleotide sequence: TGCGCCAGCAGCACAGGGGGCAGCAATCAGCCCCAGCATTTT. This encodes CASSTGGSNQPQHF.

The V and J genes are TRBV5-6 and TRBJ1-6, with D possibly being TRBD1 (6 bases). From germline, CDR1 is SGHDT and CDR2 YYEEEE. V shed 0 bases and J shed 0 bases, with 7 bases lying between them. The CDR3 is 16 amino acids. The DNA for the CDR3 is TGTGCCAGCAGCTTGGAACAGGGCTCCTATAATTCACCCCTCCACTTT. Its protein product is CASSLEQGSYNSPLHF.

This clone was recorded a few times. The chain uses TRBV5-4 and TRBJ2-3; 8 bases fit TRBD1. CDR3 length: 15 amino acids. Germline V gene sequence: CDR1 SGHNT, CDR2 YYREEE (reference sequence). The V segment lost 5 bases and the J segment 1 base; nucleotides outside the gene matches: 6. The CDR3 loop reads CASRSAGQGTDTQYF. The CDR3 region has the DNA TGTGCCAGCAGGTCGGCGGGACAGGGCACAGATACGCAGTATTTT.

The chain recombines TRBV27 with TRBJ2-2, with D perhaps TRBD2 (6 bases). V lost 4 bases to trimming and J lost 0 bases, with 15 bases between them. Looked up from germline, CDR1 is MNHEY and CDR2 is SMNVEV (reference sequence). CDR3 length: 17 residues. The CDR3: CASSSPGENTNTGELFF. In nucleotides, the CDR3 is TGTGCCAGCAGTTCCCCGGGAGAAAACACGAACACCGGGGAGCTGTTTTTT.

This clone has just one count. This sequence joins TRBV19 and TRBJ1-5, with 10 nucleotides matching TRBD1. V shed 3 bases, J shed 3 bases, and the junction held 5 bases outside the gene matches. CDR1 and CDR2 from the germline V gene are LNHDA and SQIVND (reference sequence). The CDR3 loop spans 16 amino acids. CDR3 sequence: CASSIRDRGSNQPQHF. The CDR3 region has the DNA TGTGCCAGTAGTATCCGGGACAGGGGTTCCAATCAGCCCCAGCATTTT.

The V call is TRBV7-2, the J call TRBJ2-7; TRBD2 matches 7 bases. The CDR3 is 14 amino acids. Germline V lookup: CDR1 SGHTA, CDR2 FQGNSA. The ends lost 3 bases at V and 2 bases at J; junction bases unmatched: 4. In nucleotides, the CDR3 is TGTGCCAGCAGCTTCCTAGCGGCCACCTACGAGCAGTACTTC. It encodes CASSFLAATYEQYF.

The chain couples TRBV4-1 to TRBJ1-5, with TRBD1 as a possible D gene (6 bases). The V gene lost 0 bases and the J gene lost 7 bases, with 16 bases spanning the gap. Germline V gene data show CDR1 as MGHRA and CDR2 as YSYEKL. The CDR3 length is 16 residues. CDR3 sequence reads: CASSQDGTGQYQPQHF. The CDR3 region has the DNA TGCGCCAGCAGCCAAGACGGAACAGGGCAATACCAGCCCCAGCATTTT.

This clone has a handful of counts. The V call is TRBV12-5, the J call TRBJ2-1; tentative D call: TRBD1 (6 bases). The ends were cut back, 4 bases at V and 2 bases at J, with 9 bases in the middle. The CDR3 length is 14 residues. CDR1 and CDR2 from the germline V gene are LGHNT and FRNRAP. The CDR3, as DNA: TGTGCTAGTGGTTGGGACACTCCCTACAATGAGCAGTTCTTC. Translated, it gives CASGWDTPYNEQFF.

The chain is built from TRBV30 and TRBJ1-1; D perhaps matches TRBD1 (5 bases). The CDR3 consists of 13 residues. Deletions cut 5 bases from V and 1 base from J, with 11 bases between. Per the germline V gene, CDR1 is GTSNPN and CDR2 is SVGIG (reference sequence). CDR3 in amino acids: CAWGRTPNTEAFF. CDR3 nucleotides: TGTGCCTGGGGCCGGACACCGAACACTGAAGCTTTCTTT.

The chain employs TRBV19 and TRBJ1-1; tentatively, D is TRBD1 (5 bases). The V and J ends lost 3 bases and 10 bases respectively, with 21 bases between them. In germline, CDR1 is LNHDA, CDR2 SQIVND (reference sequence). The CDR3 contains 15 residues. The CDR3 loop reads CASSMGGPSHNRAFF. The CDR3 coding sequence is TGTGCCAGTAGTATGGGGGGTCCCTCACACAACAGAGCTTTCTTT.

In its sample, this clone was seen once. The rearrangement links TRBV2 to TRBJ2-7, with D possibly TRBD1 on 6 matching bases. The germline CDR1 and CDR2 sequences are SNHLY and FYNNEI. Deletions cut 4 bases from V and 3 bases from J, with 13 bases between. The CDR3 has 14 residues. CDR3 residues: CASSVRGSYYEQYF. The CDR3 nucleotides read TGTGCCAGCAGTGTCAGGGGTTCCTACTACGAGCAGTACTTC.

V is TRBV5-1 and J is TRBJ2-6; maybe TRBD1 (5 bases). CDR3 length: 14 amino acids. V gave up 6 bases and J gave up 9 bases, with 16 bases separating them. Germline V lookup: CDR1 SGHRS, CDR2 YFSETQ. The CDR3 nucleotides read TGCGCCAGCAATCGTGGGTTTAGGGGCAACGTCCTGACTTTC. It codes for CASNRGFRGNVLTF.

In this sample, this clone turned up a few times. CDR3 amino acids: CARDPVTGSTEAFF. DNA of the CDR3: TGTGCCAGAGATCCCGTGACAGGAAGCACTGAAGCTTTCTTT. The V and J genes are TRBV6-4 and TRBJ1-1; D may be TRBD1 (6 bases). Germline-derived CDR1 and CDR2 are MRHNA and SNTAGT. CDR3 length: 14 amino acids. Trimming pared 9 bases from V and 4 bases from J, leaving 18 bases between.

This clone was picked up one time. One end of the junction fails to match germline, which may point to a read error. V is TRBV18 and J is TRBJ2-1; 11 nucleotides agree with TRBD2. This CDR3 contains 15 residues. Germline lookup yields CDR1 KGHSH and CDR2 LQKENI. CDR3 bases: TGTGCCAGCTCGCCACGGACTAGCGGGCTAGACCAGCAGTTCTTC. Translation gives CASSPRTSGLDQQFF. The full variable domain, in which reference TRBV18 and TRBJ2-1 provide the parts outside the CDR3, is NAGVMQNPRHLVRRRGQEARLRCSPMKGHSHVYWYRQLPEEGLKFMVYLQKENIIDESGMPKERFSAEFPKEGPSILRIQQVVRGDSAAYFCASSPRTSGLDQQFFGPGTRLTVL.

This sequence joins TRBV7-6 and TRBJ2-6, with 11 bases lining up with TRBD1. Germline CDR1 and CDR2: SGHVS and FNYEAQ. This CDR3 spans 18 amino acids. V shed 5 bases and J 4 bases; nucleotides not matched to a gene: 10. The CDR3 bases are TGTGCCAGCAGCCCGAGGACAGGGGGCACTGGAGGGGCCAACGTCCTGACTTTC. Its translation: CASSPRTGGTGGANVLTF.